The rows below give T cell receptor beta chains drawn from one sample of a study of neurological immune-mediated disorders. TCRdb processed the 5' RACE reads anew with MiXCR; each CDR3 protein has one entry. Of 44,000 or so distinct CDR3 sequences in the sample, just under 6.5% are singletons; the top ten hold around 0.57%. The sample consisted of CD4+ T cells from blood. The receptor source for this set is a woman between 35 and 50 years old in good health. The CDR3 runs from the conserved cysteine through the conserved F or W. Each record gives: V gene, J gene, CDR3 protein.

>TRBV7-3|TRBJ2-5
CASSFSGVGETQYF
>TRBV5-5|TRBJ1-1
CASRYDGGNTEAFF
>TRBV6-1|TRBJ2-2
CASSVLSEGTGELFF
>TRBV28|TRBJ2-1
CASSFEAGNYNEQFF
>TRBV11-2|TRBJ1-5
CASSLDTAQPQHF
>TRBV23-1|TRBJ2-2
CASSHPGTGGNVTGELFF
>TRBV20-1|TRBJ2-7
CSAEGRAGGLAEQYF
>TRBV20-1|TRBJ2-7
CSAREYEQYF
>TRBV28|TRBJ2-2
CASSSPWGQPRGELFF
>TRBV3-1|TRBJ2-2
CASSQVRGGWTGELFF
>TRBV11-2|TRBJ2-1
CASSLVGGGSSYNEQFF
>TRBV24-1|TRBJ2-3
CATSDPGGTDTQYF
>TRBV29-1|TRBJ1-1
CSSTLGLMNTEAFF
>TRBV28|TRBJ1-1
CASSLWGWGGNTEAFF
>TRBV5-1|TRBJ2-3
CASSLTVSTDTQYF
>TRBV7-2|TRBJ1-2
CASSLNTGIGGYTF
>TRBV2|TRBJ2-1
CASSEASSYNEQFF
>TRBV25-1|TRBJ2-7
CASSVTSGVSYEQYF
>TRBV6-5|TRBJ2-7
CASSSSGQAREQYF
>TRBV9|TRBJ2-5
CASSVEGTGLLETQYF
>TRBV29-1|TRBJ2-5
CSATGTGYPTQYF
>TRBV10-3|TRBJ2-1
CAISLADSGNEQFF
>TRBV14|TRBJ2-1
CASSLPGYNEQFF
>TRBV7-2|TRBJ2-3
CASSLGDPWASTDTQYF
>TRBV20-1|TRBJ1-2
CSALKPGTGVYGYTF
>TRBV7-7|TRBJ2-7
CASSLTKSSYEQYF
>TRBV9|TRBJ2-3
CASSVGRGAGTDTQYF
>TRBV5-1|TRBJ1-1
CASSSDGTGVSEAFF
>TRBV4-2|TRBJ2-1
CASSQETDTIGFF
>TRBV5-5|TRBJ2-1
CASSLAQDRDYNEQFF
>TRBV3-1|TRBJ2-7
CASSNRDRAYEQYF
>TRBV7-2|TRBJ2-7
CASNLAGAEQYF
>TRBV7-2|TRBJ2-3
CASSLSTSKGQDTQYF
>TRBV12-3/TRBV12-4|TRBJ2-1
CASRRTGFSSYNEQFF
>TRBV5-1|TRBJ2-5
CASSQIGGGGFETQYF
>TRBV5-1|TRBJ2-7
CASSRGRDEQYF
>TRBV7-2|TRBJ1-2
CASSKTGAVEGF
>TRBV20-1|TRBJ2-1
CSASGTLYNEQFF
>TRBV18|TRBJ1-1
CASSLLPTTGDTEAFF
>TRBV5-1|TRBJ2-1
CASSLGEIPLNEQFF
>TRBV7-9|TRBJ2-3
CASSSGLAGRDTQYF
>TRBV27|TRBJ2-7
CASRTGTFFSEQYF
>TRBV28|TRBJ1-4
CASSLIGQGDEKLFF
>TRBV5-4|TRBJ2-7
CASSLVTGGLSEQYF
>TRBV5-1|TRBJ2-7
CASSLETSGGAYEQYF
>TRBV20-1|TRBJ1-1
CSARKDSLNTEAFF